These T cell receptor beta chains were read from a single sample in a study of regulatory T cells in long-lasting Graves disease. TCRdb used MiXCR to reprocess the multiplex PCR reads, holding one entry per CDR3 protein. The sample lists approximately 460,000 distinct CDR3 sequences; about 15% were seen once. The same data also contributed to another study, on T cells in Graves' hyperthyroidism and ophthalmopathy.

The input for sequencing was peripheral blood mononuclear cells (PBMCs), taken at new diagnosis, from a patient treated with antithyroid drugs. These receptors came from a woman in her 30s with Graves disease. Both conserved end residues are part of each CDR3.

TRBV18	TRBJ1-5	CASSGLILGRLNQPQHF
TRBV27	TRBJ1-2	CASSLFSTGGLGGYGYTF
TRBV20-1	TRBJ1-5	CSARLGSNQPQHF
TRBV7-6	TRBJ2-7	CASSKMLPDEQYF
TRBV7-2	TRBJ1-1	CASSLLAREAFF
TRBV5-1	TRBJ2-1	CASSFDTVEQFF
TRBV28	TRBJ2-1	CASSTPRQGASGNEQFF
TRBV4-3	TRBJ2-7	CASSQDPADSSYEQYF
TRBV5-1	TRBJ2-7	CASSLEQSYEQYF
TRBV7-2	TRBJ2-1	CASSLPSARETQFF
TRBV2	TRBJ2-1	CASNALRGTTGEQFF
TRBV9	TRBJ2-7	CASSGVRGINNSYEPYF
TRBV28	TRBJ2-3	CASTLSGLNTDTQYF
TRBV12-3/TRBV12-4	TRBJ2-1	CASSPLTAGNEQFF
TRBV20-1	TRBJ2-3	CSARVGGSSRADTQYF
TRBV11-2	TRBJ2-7	CASSFDAGTSYEQYF
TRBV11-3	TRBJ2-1	CASSLKERGSYNEQFF
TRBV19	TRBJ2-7	CASSISGESYEQYF
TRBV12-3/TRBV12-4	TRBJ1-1	CASSLWVDMNTEAFF
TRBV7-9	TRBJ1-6	CASSLAFGYNSPLHF
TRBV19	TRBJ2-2	CASFSGELFF
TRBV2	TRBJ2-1	CASRDRDLTRNEQFF
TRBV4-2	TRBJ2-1	CASSSKAAGANNEQFF
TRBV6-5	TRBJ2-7	CASSLSSYKQYF
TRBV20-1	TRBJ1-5	CSAMRRMASYQPQHF
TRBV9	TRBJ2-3	CASSVRENTQYF
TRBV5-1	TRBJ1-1	CASSPGGGGTEAFF
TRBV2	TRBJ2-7	CASGRRDVNEQYF
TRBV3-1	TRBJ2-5	CASSQLAGGHQETQYF
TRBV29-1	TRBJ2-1	CSVEGTIHNEQFF
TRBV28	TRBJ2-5	CASSLQTRVETETQYF
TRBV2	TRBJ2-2	CASTKAPGELFF
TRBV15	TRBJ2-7	CATREMDRPAYEQYF
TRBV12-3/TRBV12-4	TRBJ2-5	CASSFTSGVETQYF
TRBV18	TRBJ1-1	CASSGTFMNTEAFF
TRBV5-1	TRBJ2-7	CASSPLSSEISYEQYF
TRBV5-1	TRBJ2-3	CASSLSTSTDTQYF
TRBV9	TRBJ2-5	CASSVREVRGTQYF
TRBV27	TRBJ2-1	CASSVLAGGSSYNEQFF
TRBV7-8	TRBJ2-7	CASSLAVGVNYEQYF
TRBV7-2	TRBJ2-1	CASSTSGRRSSYNEQFF
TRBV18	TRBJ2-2	CASSRKDRGRGTGELFF
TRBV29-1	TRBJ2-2	CSASGRGTGELFF
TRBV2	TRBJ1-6	CASSEFPTLHF
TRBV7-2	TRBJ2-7	CASSLPRRDRTGGSYEQYF
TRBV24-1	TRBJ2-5	CATGTSRKETQYF
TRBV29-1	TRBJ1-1	CSVSQSKAFF
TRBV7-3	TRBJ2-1	CASSLGTSGTNEQFF
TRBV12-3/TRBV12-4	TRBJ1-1	CASSPQGGLTEAFF
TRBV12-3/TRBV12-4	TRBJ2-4	CASTAPGGPVCF
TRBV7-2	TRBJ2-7	CASSRAGATHEQYF
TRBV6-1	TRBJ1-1	CASSPSGQGSRVAFF
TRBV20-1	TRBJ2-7	CSASMASVTYEQYF
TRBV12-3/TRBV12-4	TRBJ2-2	CASSPGNTGELFF
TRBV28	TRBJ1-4	CASSPGQKTNEKLFF
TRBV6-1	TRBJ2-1	CASSPYGLSVEQFF
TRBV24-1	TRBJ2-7	CATSDTGTSATYEQYF